This TCR beta chain was captured in a study of T cells in Graves' hyperthyroidism and ophthalmopathy. There were TCR beta CDR3 regions amplified from RNA transcripts. The HTBI primer set was used in a first-round RT-PCR of the TCR CDR3. One entry per CDR3 protein, called by TCRdb with MiXCR from the multiplex PCR reads. The table records about 360,000 distinct CDR3 sequences, about 13% of them present only once. This clonotype was recorded at least ten times. The source of this sequence is a woman aged 18-29 years with Graves' hyperthyroidism. Sequences were obtained from blood.

The CDR3 DNA reads as TGTGCCAGCAGCTTAGCGAACAGTCTGAACACTGAAGCTTTCTTT. Translated, it gives CASSLANSLNTEAFF. The chain has TRBV7-2 and TRBJ1-1; D is unresolved. V lost 0 bases to trimming and J lost 0 bases, with 8 bases between them. The germline V gene encodes CDR1 SGHTA and CDR2 FQGNSA. The CDR3 consists of 15 residues.